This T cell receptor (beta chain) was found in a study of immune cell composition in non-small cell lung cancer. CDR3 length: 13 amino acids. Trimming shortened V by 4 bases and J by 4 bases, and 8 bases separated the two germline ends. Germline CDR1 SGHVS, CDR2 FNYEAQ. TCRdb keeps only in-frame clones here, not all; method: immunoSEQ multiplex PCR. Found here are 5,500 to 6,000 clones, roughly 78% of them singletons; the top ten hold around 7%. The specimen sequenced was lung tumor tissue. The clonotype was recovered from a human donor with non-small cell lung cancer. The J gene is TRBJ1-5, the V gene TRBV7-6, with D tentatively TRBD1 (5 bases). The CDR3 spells CASSSDTNQPQHF. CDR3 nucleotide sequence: TGTGCCAGCAGCTCGGACACGAATCAGCCCCAGCATTTT.